A selection of T cell receptor beta chains follows, all from one sample in a study of shared clonotypes between healthy human individuals. Clones were read by immunoSEQ multiplex PCR, and TCRdb kept only the in-frame ones, dropping some. The sample lists hundreds of thousands of clones, 55% to 85% occurring once. Material for sequencing was memory CD4+ T cells sorted from blood. All receptors come from a woman younger than 45 in good health. Each CDR3 is given with its conserved first and last residue. D genes are given only for firm matches. Only part of the rows carry a size: once, few, many, or a class if the clone is expanded.

d_call j_call v_call clone_size cdr3_nt cdr3_aa
. TRBJ1-1 TRBV4-1 . TGCGCCAGCATGGGGCCCCTGAGAGGGACTGAAGCTTTCTTT CASMGPLRGTEAFF
. TRBJ1-1 TRBV28 . TGTGCCAGCAGTGTAGGCGGGACTGAAGCTTTCTTT CASSVGGTEAFF
TRBD1 TRBJ1-4 TRBV19 . TGTGCCAGTAATCTTGCGGGACAGTCCTTCCCACTGTTTTTT CASNLAGQSFPLFF
. TRBJ1-5 TRBV2 few TGTGCCAGCAGTCCCCGACAGCGCAATCAGCCCCAGCATTTT CASSPRQRNQPQHF
TRBD2 TRBJ2-5 TRBV29-1 . TGCAGCGGACTAGCTGCTGGGGAGACCCAGTACTTC CSGLAAGETQYF
. TRBJ1-4 TRBV4-1 . TGCGCCAGCAGCCAAGAGGGGGGATCGCCACCGAAACTGTTTTTT CASSQEGGSPPKLFF
TRBD1 TRBJ1-1 TRBV27 few TGTGCCAGCCAACCCCTCGACAGGGTTGGGGCTTTCTTT CASQPLDRVGAFF
. TRBJ2-3 TRBV11-3 . TGTGCCAGCAGCTTATCCGGGTTGGAAGATACGCAGTATTTT CASSLSGLEDTQYF
. TRBJ2-1 TRBV11-2 . TGTGCCAGCAGCTTACTATCTGCGTTTGAGCAGTTCTTC CASSLLSAFEQFF
. TRBJ1-1 TRBV6-1 . TGTGCCAGCAGCGAAAGTAGGCCGGACACTGAAGCTTTCTTT CASSESRPDTEAFF
TRBD1 TRBJ1-5 TRBV6-6 . TGTGCCAGCAACAGCCAGGGGGGTAATCAGCCCCAGCATTTT CASNSQGGNQPQHF
. TRBJ2-6 TRBV7-3 few TGTGCCAGCAGCTTAAGGGCCCCGGGGGCTACCCTCTTTGGGGCCAACGTCCTGACTTTC CASSLRAPGATLFGANVLTF
. TRBJ1-1 TRBV18 . TGTGCCAGCTCACGTTCTGGCAGGGGGAACACTGAAGCTTTCTTT CASSRSGRGNTEAFF
TRBD2 TRBJ2-1 TRBV6-6 . TGTGCCAGCAGTTATGGCGGCGGGAGGGCCCATAGTGAGCAGTTCTTC CASSYGGGRAHSEQFF
. TRBJ1-5 TRBV28 . TGTGCCAGCAGACCCGGGGGGGTAGGGGATCAGCCCCAGCATTTT CASRPGGVGDQPQHF
. TRBJ1-2 TRBV5-4 . TGTGCCAGCAGCTTCGGCTCAGCAGAAAATGGCTACACCTTC CASSFGSAENGYTF
TRBD1 TRBJ2-1 TRBV5-1 . TGCGCCAGCAGCCCGGGACAGAGCTCTAATGAGCAGTTCTTC CASSPGQSSNEQFF
TRBD1 TRBJ1-4 TRBV18 . TGTGCCAGCTCACCACCGAATTCAGGGGGCGGGGACGGCGAAAAACTGTTTTTT CASSPPNSGGGDGEKLFF
TRBD2 TRBJ2-3 TRBV7-2 . TGTGCCAGCAGCGGAACTAGCGGGGGATTAGATACGCAGTATTTT CASSGTSGGLDTQYF
TRBD2 TRBJ2-4 TRBV7-9 . TGTGCCAGCAGTCATAGCATGCGCGGGAGGAGAACCAAAAACATTCAGTACTTC CASSHSMRGRRTKNIQYF
. TRBJ2-6 TRBV7-9 . TGTGCCAGCAGCTTCTCCAGAAACTCTGGGGCCAACGTCCTGACTTTC CASSFSRNSGANVLTF
. TRBJ1-1 TRBV5-1 . TGCGCCAGCAGCTTGGGGGCACAGAACACTGAAGCTTTCTTT CASSLGAQNTEAFF
TRBD2 TRBJ2-5 TRBV23-1 . TGCGCCAGCAGTCGGACTAGCGGGAGACGGGAGACCCAGTACTTC CASSRTSGRRETQYF
. TRBJ2-5 TRBV5-1 . TGCGCCAGCAGCCCCAGGGACGCCTCCAAAGCCCGAAAGCCGGCCCAGTACTTC CASSPRDASKARKPAQYF
. TRBJ2-1 TRBV2 . TGTGCCAGCACCGGGACTGGGGCGGGTGAGCAGTTCTTC CASTGTGAGEQFF
TRBD2 TRBJ2-4 TRBV7-8 . TGTGCCAGCAGCTTGAGAGGGACTAGCGGGAGTTTCGTCAAAAACATTCAGTACTTC CASSLRGTSGSFVKNIQYF
. TRBJ1-1 TRBV30 . TGTGCCGGCCTGACAGTTAACACTGAAGCTTTCTTT CAGLTVNTEAFF
. TRBJ2-7 TRBV29-1 . TGCAGCGTACCTGGACAGCCTTCCTACGAGCAGTACTTC CSVPGQPSYEQYF
TRBD1 TRBJ1-1 TRBV2 . TGTGCCAGCACCTCAACGCGGACAGGCACTGAAGCTTTCTTT CASTSTRTGTEAFF
TRBD2 TRBJ2-5 TRBV5-4 . TGTGCCAGCAGTCAAGGACTAGCGGGAGAGGAGACCCAGTACTTC CASSQGLAGEETQYF
. TRBJ1-5 TRBV18 . TGTGCCAGCTCACCGACCAGGGCGGGGGGCAATCAGCCCCAGCATTTT CASSPTRAGGNQPQHF
TRBD1 TRBJ2-5 TRBV5-1 . TGCGCCAGCAGCCATGGGGACAGGGACAAAGAGACCCAGTACTTC CASSHGDRDKETQYF
. TRBJ1-2 TRBV4-1 . TGCGCCAGCAGCCCGGGAGCGACGACTAACTATGGCTACACCTTC CASSPGATTNYGYTF
. TRBJ1-4 TRBV28 . TGTGCCAGCAGTTTACCCGGACACGGCGAAAAACTGTTTTTT CASSLPGHGEKLFF
. TRBJ2-5 TRBV6-1 . TGTGCCAGCAGTGGTTGGGCCCAAGAGACCCAGTACTTC CASSGWAQETQYF
. TRBJ2-2 TRBV11-2 . TGTGCCAGCACCCACGGACAGAACACCGGGGAGCTGTTTTTT CASTHGQNTGELFF
TRBD2 TRBJ2-7 TRBV19 . TGTGCCAGTAGTATAGCCCCCAGCGGGAGAAGCGAGCAGTACTTC CASSIAPSGRSEQYF
. TRBJ2-3 TRBV6-1 . TGTGCCAGCTTCGGGGGCCGTATTACGCAGTATTTT CASFGGRITQYF
TRBD2 TRBJ2-1 TRBV6-4 . TGTGCCAGCAGTGCCGCAAGCGGGAGTTATAATGAGCAGTTCTTC CASSAASGSYNEQFF
. TRBJ1-1 TRBV7-9 . TGTGCCAGCAGCCCGACCGGGGGAGGGGCTGAAGCTTTCTTT CASSPTGGGAEAFF
TRBD2 TRBJ2-2 TRBV5-4 . TGTGCCAGCAGCCCAGGGACTAGCGGGAGAAGAGGCACCGGGGAGCTGTTTTTT CASSPGTSGRRGTGELFF
. TRBJ1-1 TRBV5-1 . TGCGCCAGCAGCTTGGTGTCAGACACTGAAGCTTTCTTT CASSLVSDTEAFF
. TRBJ2-2 TRBV6-1 once TGTGCCAGCAGTGGGCGTCGGGGGAGACCGAACACCGGGGAGCTGTTTTTT CASSGRRGRPNTGELFF
TRBD1 TRBJ1-5 TRBV27 . TGTGCCAGCAGTTTGAGCGGGACAGGGGGAGTTCAGCCCCAGCATTTT CASSLSGTGGVQPQHF
TRBD2 TRBJ2-3 TRBV28 . TGTGCCAGCCACCCGGGGCTAGCGGGAGGCGCAGATACGCAGTATTTT CASHPGLAGGADTQYF
TRBD1 TRBJ1-2 TRBV28 . TGTGCCAGCAGTTCCGGACAGGGGGACTATGGCTACACCTTC CASSSGQGDYGYTF
TRBD1 TRBJ2-1 TRBV18 . TGTGCCAGCTCACCCAGGACAGGGGGGCATGAGCAGTTCTTC CASSPRTGGHEQFF
. TRBJ1-1 TRBV7-9 . TGTGCCAGCAGCTTAGGCGCAGGCCCGAACACTGAAGCTTTCTTT CASSLGAGPNTEAFF
. TRBJ2-3 TRBV10-3 . TGTGCCATCAGTGCTGGCGAGGCAGATACGCAGTATTTT CAISAGEADTQYF
. TRBJ1-3 TRBV5-1 many TGCGCCAGCAGCTACGGCGGGGAATCTGGAAACACCATATATTTT CASSYGGESGNTIYF
TRBD2 TRBJ2-2 TRBV11-2 . TGTGCCAGCAGCTTCCATAGCGGGAGCGCGAACACCGGGGAGCTGTTTTTT CASSFHSGSANTGELFF
. TRBJ1-4 TRBV27 . TGTGCCAGCAGTTTATCGTTAAGTAATGAAAAACTGTTTTTT CASSLSLSNEKLFF
. TRBJ1-5 TRBV6-5 . TGTGCCAGCAGTAGGGGCAGGGGAGATCAGCCCCAGCATTTT CASSRGRGDQPQHF
. TRBJ1-3 TRBV7-8 . TGTGCCAGCAGCCCGCGGTCGGCCGTCTCTGGAAACACCATATATTTT CASSPRSAVSGNTIYF
TRBD1 TRBJ1-2 TRBV15 . TGTGCCACCAGCAAGACCGGGACAGCGACACTTAACTATGGCTACACCTTC CATSKTGTATLNYGYTF
. TRBJ2-7 TRBV20-1 . TGCAGTGCTCCGGGGGAGCGACAGTACTTC CSAPGERQYF
. TRBJ2-3 TRBV11-2 . TGTGCCAGCAGCCCCGAATTCACAGATACGCAGTATTTT CASSPEFTDTQYF
TRBD2 TRBJ2-7 TRBV6-5 . TGTGCCAGCAGTTACGGGGTAGCGGGTACCTCCGAGCAGTACTTC CASSYGVAGTSEQYF
TRBD2 TRBJ2-1 TRBV6-1 . TGTGCCAGCAGTGAACTTCCTAGCGGGGGGGAGAATGAGCAGTTCTTC CASSELPSGGENEQFF
TRBD2 TRBJ2-2 TRBV7-6 few TGTGCCAGCAGTTACCTAGCGGGTACGGACACCGGGGAGCTGTTTTTT CASSYLAGTDTGELFF